This T cell receptor beta chain derives from a study of cytotoxic CD8 clonotypes in ibrutinib-treated CLL. Study as a whole: The sample average was 255,043 productive templates and fewer than 95,000 productive rearrangements.

Frozen PBMC stocks contributed 2 to 2.5 micrograms of genomic DNA to the TCR beta libraries. The protocol was immunoSEQ multiplex PCR, while the TCRdb copy is restricted to in-frame clones and leaves out a portion. In the table there are around 70,000 clones, 70% to 90% of which are singletons. The TCR comes from a human donor with chronic lymphocytic leukemia. The sample here was PBMCs, taken after 24 months of ibrutinib treatment.

CDR3 in amino acids: CASSFLPSGGRSDTQYF. The DNA of the CDR3 is TGTGCCAGCAGCTTTCTCCCCAGCGGGGGCAGATCAGATACGCAGTATTTT. The V call is TRBV7-2, the J call TRBJ2-3; 8 bases are a match to TRBD2. The CDR3 consists of 17 residues. From germline, CDR1 is SGHTA and CDR2 FQGNSA. V dropped 3 bases and J dropped 4; count of bases not matched to a gene: 12.